These 26 T cell receptor beta chains came from one sample sequenced in a study of blood T cell repertoires in COVID-19. Sequenced by immunoSEQ multiplex PCR; TCRdb stores in-frame clones only, minus some. The repertoire includes around 99,000 clones, 84% of them detected once, and 5.5% to 8% sits in the top ten. Sequencing used peripheral blood. Receptors were obtained from a woman aged 45-65 years with acute or convalescent COVID-19.

This chain uses TRBV5-1 with TRBJ2-4; 10 nucleotides align to TRBD1. The V gene end was trimmed by 4 bases and the J gene end by 1 base; junction bases not matched to a gene: 5. Germline loops: CDR1 SGHRS, CDR2 YFSETQ. The CDR3 covers 16 residues. Here the CDR3 DNA reads TGCGCCAGCAGCCTCGGGACAGGGGCTGCCAAAAACATTCAGTACTTC. Residues: CASSLGTGAAKNIQYF.

The chain couples TRBV6-1 to TRBJ1-2; 10 nucleotides line up with TRBD1. After removal of 1 base from V and 7 bases from J, the junction contained 3 bases not matched to a gene. In germline, CDR1 is MNHNS, CDR2 SASEGT. The CDR3 consists of 14 residues. DNA of the CDR3: TGTGCCAGCAGTGAAGGGGACAGGGGCAGTGGCTACACCTTC. It is translated as CASSEGDRGSGYTF.

This sequence joins TRBV7-2 and TRBJ2-1; no clear D. The germline V and J ends were trimmed by 5 bases and 8 bases, with 22 bases remaining between them. There are 16 residues in the CDR3. Germline loops: CDR1 SGHTA, CDR2 FQGNSA. The CDR3 DNA is TGTGCCAGCAGCCTTAACATGCGGTGGCTAGTTGATGAGCAGTTCTTC. Its translation is CASSLNMRWLVDEQFF. Based on the CDR3 plus reference TRBV7-2 and TRBJ2-1, the full variable domain is GAGVSQSPSNKVTEKGKDVELRCDPISGHTALYWYRQSLGQGLEFLIYFQGNSAPDKSGLPSDRFSAERTGGSVSTLTIQRTQQEDSAVYLCASSLNMRWLVDEQFFGPGTRLTVL.

In its sample, this clone was seen once. V and J are TRBV12-3 or TRBV12-4 and TRBJ2-7; TRBD1 might be the D (5 bases). The CDR3 is 13 residues long. V was shortened by 6 bases and J by 5 bases, with 14 bases between the two germline ends. The DNA of the CDR3 is TGTGCCAGCAGCAAAGACCTGGGGCACGAGCAGTACTTC. This gives the protein CASSKDLGHEQYF.

The J gene is TRBJ2-2, the V gene TRBV9; weak D call: TRBD1 (6 bases). CDR1 SGDLS and CDR2 YYNGEE come from the germline V gene. V was clipped by 6 bases and J by 1 base, with 13 bases between them. This CDR3 is built from 15 residues. CDR3 sequence (DNA): TGTGCCAGCACCAGGGGTTCGTGGAACACCGGGGAGCTGTTTTTT. This translates into CASTRGSWNTGELFF.

The CDR3 DNA follows: TGTGCCAGCTCACCCGACAGGAATAATCAGCCCCAGCATTTT. Amino acids: CASSPDRNNQPQHF. The J gene is TRBJ1-5, the V gene TRBV18; TRBD1 is a possible D gene (6 bases). The germline V gene encodes CDR1 KGHSH and CDR2 LQKENI. The CDR3 loop spans 14 amino acids. V gave up 3 bases and J gave up 4 bases, with 10 bases separating them.

J is TRBJ2-1 and V is TRBV5-1; 11 bases fit TRBD2. The V gene end was trimmed by 0 bases and the J gene end by 0 bases; junction bases not matched to a gene: 5. The CDR3 is made up of 18 amino acids. CDR1 is SGHRS and CDR2 is YFSETQ in the germline V gene. The CDR3 coding sequence is TGCGCCAGCAGCTTGGGTTCTAGCGGGGGGAGCTCCTACAATGAGCAGTTCTTC. This encodes CASSLGSSGGSSYNEQFF.

V is TRBV19 and J is TRBJ2-7, with D possibly being TRBD1 (6 bases). Between the trimmed V and J ends, which lost 5 bases and 5 bases, there was a span of 13 bases. This CDR3 is 13 amino acids long. Germline V gene data show CDR1 as LNHDA and CDR2 as SQIVND (reference sequence). The CDR3 region has the DNA TGTGCCAGTAGTTCCAGGGGCAGGGACGAGCAGTACTTC. Protein: CASSSRGRDEQYF. Filled out from reference TRBV19 and TRBJ2-7, the complete variable domain reads DGGITQSPKYLFRKEGQNVTLSCEQNLNHDAMYWYRQDPGQGLRLIYYSQIVNDFQKGDIAEGYSVSREKKESFPLTVTSAQKNPTAFYLCASSSRGRDEQYFGPGTRLTVT.

This clone was observed a few times. The rearrangement links TRBV7-8 to TRBJ1-2; 7 bases align to TRBD1. V lost 5 bases, J lost 8 bases, and 17 bases stayed unmatched. Germline loops: CDR1 SGHVS, CDR2 FQNEAQ. CDR3 size: 16 residues. CDR3 bases: TGTGCCAGCAGCGGAGAGACAGGGACTGGTGGTTTGGGCTACACCTTC. As protein: CASSGETGTGGLGYTF.

The chain recombines TRBV25-1 with TRBJ1-2, with TRBD1 matching over 7 bases. V shed 6 bases and J 7 bases; nucleotides not matched to a gene: 17. The CDR3 length is 16 residues. The germline V gene has CDR1 MGHDK and CDR2 SYGVNS. The CDR3 region is CASREERKGQGVGYTF. The CDR3 DNA reads TGTGCCAGCAGGGAAGAGAGGAAGGGCCAGGGGGTTGGCTACACCTTC.

The chain joins TRBV28 to TRBJ1-2; 10 bases match TRBD1. CDR3 size: 15 residues. The V and J ends lost 4 bases and 6 bases, in that order; junction bases with no gene match: 8. CDR1 and CDR2 (germline): MDHEN, SYDVKM. In DNA form, the CDR3 reads TGTGCCAGCAGTTCTGGACAGGGGGGCCTTAATGGCTACACCTTC. Its translation: CASSSGQGGLNGYTF.

The CDR3 reads CASSSGGSLGFSPLHF. CDR3 nucleotides: TGTGCCAGCAGCTCGGGAGGGAGTTTGGGCTTTTCACCCCTCCACTTT. The V call is TRBV5-5, the J call TRBJ1-6; D not resolved. The V gene lost 3 bases and the J gene lost 9 bases, with 19 bases spanning the gap. CDR3 size: 16 residues. Germline assignment: CDR1 SGHKS and CDR2 YYEKEE (reference sequence).

This rearrangement joins TRBV24-1 to TRBJ1-2; 9 positions agree with TRBD1. The germline CDR1 and CDR2 sequences are KGHDR and SFDVKD. V shed 4 bases and J 9 bases; nucleotides not matched to a gene: 2. The CDR3 is 12 amino acids. CDR3 sequence: CATSEQGASYTF. The CDR3 nucleotides are TGTGCCACCAGTGAACAGGGGGCAAGCTACACCTTC.

The chain links TRBV28 to TRBJ1-4, with TRBD1 identical over 8 bases. Germline loops: CDR1 MDHEN, CDR2 SYDVKM. V dropped 6 bases and J dropped 6; count of bases not matched to a gene: 6. The CDR3 consists of 14 residues. As DNA, the CDR3 is TGTGCCAGCAGGAGAGACAGGGGATATGAAAAACTGTTTTTT. This sequence encodes CASRRDRGYEKLFF.

This chain joins TRBV5-6 and TRBJ1-1, with 7 bases identical to TRBD1. There are 15 residues in the CDR3. Losses at the gene ends were 2 bases for V and 3 bases for J; bases not matched to a gene: 7. The germline CDR1 and CDR2 sequences are SGHDT and YYEEEE. The CDR3 here is CASSFGKGAYTEAFF. The CDR3 bases are TGTGCCAGCAGCTTTGGGAAGGGGGCATACACTGAAGCTTTCTTT. The full variable domain, rest sourced from reference TRBV5-6 and TRBJ1-1, is DAGVTQSPTHLIKTRGQQVTLRCSPKSGHDTVSWYQQALGQGPQFIFQYYEEEERQRGNFPDRFSGHQFPNYSSELNVNALLLGDSALYLCASSFGKGAYTEAFFGQGTRLTVV.

V usage is TRBV18 and J usage is TRBJ2-3, with 8 bases that match TRBD2. The germline CDR1 and CDR2 sequences are KGHSH and LQKENI. The CDR3 has 16 amino acids. V was clipped by 1 base and J by 2 bases; unmatched bases: 5. CDR3: CASSPLAGPYTDTQYF. The CDR3 DNA is TGTGCCAGCTCACCACTAGCGGGACCTTACACAGATACGCAGTATTTT. The full variable domain, with the rest looked up from reference TRBV18 and TRBJ2-3, is NAGVMQNPRHLVRRRGQEARLRCSPMKGHSHVYWYRQLPEEGLKFMVYLQKENIIDESGMPKERFSAEFPKEGPSILRIQQVVRGDSAAYFCASSPLAGPYTDTQYFGPGTRLTVL.

The genes are TRBV9 and TRBJ1-3; 10 nucleotides agree with TRBD1. Germline-derived CDR1 and CDR2 are SGDLS and YYNGEE. The J segment lost 9 bases and the V segment lost 0 bases, leaving 12 bases of the junction unmatched. There are 17 residues in the CDR3. CDR3 DNA sequence: TGTGCCAGCAGCGTAGAGCCGATCCGGGACAGGGGAGGCACCATATATTTT. Its translation is CASSVEPIRDRGGTIYF.

This clone appeared a few times. The chain links TRBV2 to TRBJ1-2, with 10 bases fitting TRBD1. The CDR3 totals 15 residues. Germline V gene sequence: CDR1 SNHLY, CDR2 FYNNEI. The junction had 9 bases not matched to a gene; V was cut back by 3 bases and J by 8 bases. Here the CDR3 reads CASSDLSGTGEGYTF. DNA of the CDR3: TGTGCCAGCAGTGACCTGTCCGGGACAGGGGAGGGCTACACCTTC.

This rearrangement joins TRBV21-1 to TRBJ2-2; the table assigns TRBD1, which was not confirmed against the DNA. TRBV21-1 is a documented pseudogene. The CDR3 is made up of 15 amino acids. The CDR3 spells CASSKGTGNTGELFF. The CDR3 bases are TGTGCCAGCAGCAAGGGGACAGGGAACACCGGGGAGCTGTTTTTT.

This chain joins TRBV4-1 and TRBJ2-3, with 8 bases lining up with TRBD2. The CDR3 runs to 16 residues. The V gene end was trimmed by 3 bases and the J gene end by 1 base; junction bases not matched to a gene: 6. CDR1 MGHRA and CDR2 YSYEKL come from the germline V gene. In nucleotides, the CDR3 is TGCGCCAGCAGCCAGGAACCACTAGCGGGCACAGATACGCAGTATTTT. It translates to CASSQEPLAGTDTQYF.

The J gene is TRBJ1-1, the V gene TRBV2, with 7 bases fitting TRBD1. J lost 4 bases, V lost 5 bases, and 10 bases had no gene match. This CDR3 is 15 amino acids long. Germline V gene sequence: CDR1 SNHLY, CDR2 FYNNEI. The CDR3 loop is CASSRIATGATEAFF. CDR3 in DNA: TGTGCCAGCAGTCGAATCGCCACAGGGGCCACTGAAGCTTTCTTT. Complete variable domain (other parts from reference TRBV2 and TRBJ1-1): EPEVTQTPSHQVTQMGQEVILRCVPISNHLYFYWYRQILGQKVEFLVSFYNNEISEKSEIFDDQFSVERPDGSNFTLKIRSTKLEDSAMYFCASSRIATGATEAFFGQGTRLTVV.

V gene TRBV5-8 combines with J gene TRBJ2-1, with a weak D call TRBD2 (6 bases). V lost 0 bases and J 6 bases, leaving 13 bases between the germline ends. CDR1 and CDR2 from the germline V gene are SGHTS and YDEGEE. CDR3 length: 15 amino acids. The CDR3 loop reads CASSLGSAGPNEQFF. The CDR3 DNA follows: TGTGCCAGCAGCTTGGGGTCGGCGGGACCCAATGAGCAGTTCTTC.

The chain joins TRBV10-3 to TRBJ1-5, with TRBD1 matching over 11 bases. With V trimmed by 4 bases and J by 7 bases, 9 bases remained unmatched. The CDR3 has 16 residues. Germline V CDR1 and CDR2: ENHRY, SYGVKD. CDR3 region: CAISGSGQGGNQPQHF. The CDR3 DNA reads TGTGCCATCAGTGGCTCGGGACAGGGGGGAAACCAGCCCCAGCATTTT.

The J gene is TRBJ2-6, the V gene TRBV19; possible D gene TRBD1, 5 bases. Germline V gene lookup returns CDR1 LNHDA and CDR2 SQIVND (reference sequence). The ends were cut back, 7 bases at V and 2 bases at J, with 9 bases in the middle. The CDR3 spans 14 residues. Here the CDR3 reads CASTGKAGANVLTF. CDR3 DNA sequence: TGTGCCAGTACAGGGAAGGCTGGGGCCAACGTCCTGACTTTC.

This CDR3 reads CASTPGTAYEQYF. The CDR3 bases are TGCGCCAGCACCCCCGGGACAGCCTACGAGCAGTACTTC. The rearrangement links TRBV5-1 to TRBJ2-7; 7 bases agree with TRBD1. The CDR3 sequence is 13 residues long. Germline V gene sequence: CDR1 SGHRS, CDR2 YFSETQ. Germline trimming cut 6 bases from V and 2 bases from J; bases unmatched to any gene: 5.

This rearrangement joins TRBV2 to TRBJ1-6; 8 bases are shared with TRBD1. Trimming at V came to 7 bases and at J to 9 bases, leaving 8 bases not matched to a gene. Germline CDR1 reads SNHLY; CDR2 reads FYNNEI. CDR3 length: 14 residues. The CDR3 loop is CASISDRVGSPLHF. In nucleotides, the CDR3 is TGTGCCAGCATTTCGGACAGGGTTGGTTCACCCCTCCACTTT.